This T cell receptor (beta chain) emerged from a study of blood T cells in healthy people across ages (dated by TCRdb to 2015 to 2017). Background on the whole study: In model experiments, template switching captured about one uniquely barcoded TCR beta cDNA molecule for every two T cells. To avoid experimental bias, donors of different ages were spread randomly across the sequencing lanes. For two donors (one aged 18 to 30 and one aged 80 or older), the study analyzed two additional independent replicas of 1 million unique cDNA reads from the same blood draw. Using deep sequencing normalized with unique cDNA molecular identifiers, the study measured how TCR beta repertoire diversity changes with age. Donors were grouped into four age groups: young (average roughly 17 years), middle-aged (39), aged (about 60) and long-lived (approximately 78).

Taken from cysteine to phenylalanine, the CDR3 has 16 residues. Only the CDR3 portion is preserved as DNA: 48 bases, with reading frame beginning at the first base. The V end gives up 3 bases and the J end 0 bases, leaving 3 bases in the junction not matched to a gene. Sequences SGHNT (CDR1) and YYREEE (CDR2) are obtained from the germline V gene (reference sequence). Overall study outcomes, separate from this receptor: The CMV infection status of donors was not known, potentially confounding age-related changes in expanded clonotypes. As age increased, observed TCR beta diversity per million T cells dropped in a roughly linear way, and a significant reduction was already evident by age roughly 36. Estimates of total diversity based on one million sequenced T cells were regarded as lower bounds and as underestimates. Observed TCR beta diversity correlated strongly with the percentage of naive T cells measured by flow cytometry. Bulk unsorted PBMC profiling prevented conclusive comparison of naive and antigen-experienced compartments. Compared with the aged group, more naive CD4+ T cells, fewer expanded clones and increased TCR diversity were shown by the long-lived group, suggesting age selection.

Library creation used 5' RACE. Sequencing relied on an Illumina HiSeq 2500. A second PCR of roughly 7 to 11 cycles was performed with a sample-barcoded 5' primer and a J-beta primer mix. A template-switch 5' adaptor carrying 12 random nucleotides introduced a unique molecular identifier onto each TCR beta cDNA molecule. Each sample yielded at least 3 million CDR3-containing paired-end reads. The Mint cDNA synthesis kit, primed by a TRBC-specific oligonucleotide, was used to synthesize first-strand cDNA from all RNA. All cDNA was treated with uracil-DNA glycosylase and then went through a first 18-cycle PCR with the universal primers M1SS and BC2_uni_R. The study's own analysis went as follows. For normalization, 1 million high-quality reads were randomly selected from each sample, with every read carrying a distinct molecular identifier. Instead of being binned into consensus sequences, reads with shared molecular identifiers were discarded. CDR3 identification, clonotype clustering and error correction used MiTCR with a Q25 quality threshold and the strictest error-elimination algorithm. A nonparametric unseen species model with Euler transformation was used to estimate lower-bound total TCR beta diversity. The raw public reads went through TCRdb reprocessing: fastp at Q25, MiXCR clone calling, in-frame beta chains kept. Every entry covers one CDR3 protein and lists the most common genes and DNA from its rows. It is TCRdb's table, rather than the study itself, that gives the V and J calls and clone size. For this sample there are some 920,000 distinct CDR3 sequences; just over 50% appear just once. Roughly 23% of the sample is held by the ten biggest clonotypes.

Regarding this clonotype: This clone's antigen is unknown. Per-base quality was not reported, and no clone a single base away is much larger than it.

The approximately 39 donors, aged about 6 to 100 years, were systemically healthy Caucasian individuals from Russia. Approximately 9.3 milliliters of peripheral blood were collected from each donor into EDTA-treated Vacutainer tubes. Ficoll-Paque density-gradient centrifugation was used to isolate PBMCs, with at least 6.5 million per sample. Total RNA was extracted from PBMCs with Trizol reagent, with at least 6 micrograms obtained per sample. For every donor, an aliquot of PBMCs went through flow cytometry to measure the percentages of naive CD45RAhigh/CD27high T cells. The source material was blood. This TCR derives from a woman in her sixties or seventies in good health. Recombination connected TRBV5-4 to TRBJ2-5, and 12 junction bases match TRBD2. The CDR3 region: CASSSGLAGYQETQYF. The base sequence is TGTGCCAGCAGCTCCGGACTAGCGGGGTACCAAGAGACCCAGTACTTC. With all but the CDR3 taken from the reference TRBV5-4 and TRBJ2-5 genes, the full variable domain is: ETGVTQSPTHLIKTRGQQVTLRCSSQSGHNTVSWYQQALGQGPQFIFQYYREEENGRGNFPPRFSGLQFPNYSSELNVNALELDDSALYLCASSSGLAGYQETQYFGPGTRLLVL.